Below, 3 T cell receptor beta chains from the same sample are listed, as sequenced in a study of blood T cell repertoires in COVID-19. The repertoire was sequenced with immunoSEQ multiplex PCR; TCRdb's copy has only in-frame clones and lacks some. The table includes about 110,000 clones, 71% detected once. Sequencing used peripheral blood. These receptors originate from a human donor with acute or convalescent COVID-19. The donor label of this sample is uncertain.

The CDR3 sequence: CASRYRATASTDTQYF. In DNA, the CDR3 is TGCGCCAGCAGGTACAGGGCGACGGCCAGCACAGATACGCAGTATTTT. The chain employs TRBV4-1 and TRBJ2-3; D is perhaps TRBD1 (6 bases). The CDR3 loop spans 16 amino acids. Germline V gives CDR1 MGHRA, CDR2 YSYEKL. Between the trimmed V and J ends, which lost 6 bases and 0 bases, there was a span of 16 bases.

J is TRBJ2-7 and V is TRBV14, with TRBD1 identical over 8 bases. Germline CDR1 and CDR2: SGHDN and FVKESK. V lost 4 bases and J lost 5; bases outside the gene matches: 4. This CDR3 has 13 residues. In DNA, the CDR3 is TGTGCCAGCAGCCTGCGACAGGGGCACGAGCAGTACGTC. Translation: CASSLRQGHEQYV.

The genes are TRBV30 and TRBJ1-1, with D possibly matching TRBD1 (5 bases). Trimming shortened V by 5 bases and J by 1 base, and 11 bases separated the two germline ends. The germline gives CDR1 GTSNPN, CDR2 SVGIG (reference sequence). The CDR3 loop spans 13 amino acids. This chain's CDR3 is CAWWGVSNTEAFF. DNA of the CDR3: TGTGCCTGGTGGGGGGTCTCGAACACTGAAGCTTTCTTT.